This T cell receptor beta chain was profiled in a study of blood T cells in healthy people across ages. At the level of the study: Template switching caught about one barcoded beta molecule for each two T cells.

Using a J-beta primer mix together with a sample-barcoded 5' primer, a second PCR was run for roughly 7 to 11 cycles. MiXCR was run by TCRdb on the 5' RACE reads, yielding one entry per CDR3 protein. The sample yields about 1.8 million distinct CDR3 sequences, about 49% seen once. V was pared by 4 bases and J by 5 bases, with 14 bases between. The germline V gene has CDR1 SQVTM and CDR2 ANQGSEA. There are 13 residues in the CDR3. The rearrangement uses TRBV29-1 and TRBJ2-5; D might be TRBD2 (6 bases). The sample was blood. The receptor's source is a woman in her thirties or forties in good health. The DNA for the CDR3 is TGCAGCGTTGCATGGGGCGGGACGGAGACCCAGTACTTC. Protein product: CSVAWGGTETQYF.